This TCR beta chain was captured by sequencing in a study of shared clonotypes between healthy human individuals. Note on this clone: Its antigen is unidentified.

Findings and caveats of the study: Shared clonotypes across all four donors exceeded non-shared ones in generation probability. Exclusively blood specimens were collected; tissue repertoires likely differ. The sharing of 4% to 5.5% of naive CD4 clonotypes was seen across several donors.

Assay used: immunoSEQ multiplex PCR; TCRdb lists only in-frame clones, some missing. In the table there are 1,500,000 or so clones, 98% of which are singletons. V dropped 2 bases and J dropped 6 bases, with 7 bases sitting between them. CDR1 and CDR2 from the germline V gene are ENHRY and SYGVKD. CDR3 size: 13 residues. The chain employs TRBV10-3 and TRBJ2-2; D is unresolved. The clonotype comes from a man aged 25-45 years in good health. Sequencing was performed on naive CD4+ T cells sorted from blood. This sample's subset: CD45RA+ positively selected. CDR3 bases: TGTGCCATCAGTGAGCTGGCGCCCGGGGAGCTGTTTTTT. It encodes CAISELAPGELFF.